This T cell receptor (beta chain) was identified during a study of cytomegalovirus exposure and HLA in healthy donors (dated by TCRdb to between 2016 and 2019). Describing the broader study: According to a later analysis, the 100 to 150 validation repertoires were produced on the same platform as the 666 repertoires of the first cohort. The study aimed to test whether signatures of past pathogen exposure could be identified by cataloging public T cell receptors. Along with the roughly 670-subject first cohort, a separate validation cohort of approximately 110 different subjects was used. High-throughput TCR immunosequencing, statistical association of individual TCRs with disease status, and machine learning were combined to predict cytomegalovirus infection status. General findings and caveats noted by the study authors: A total of roughly 160 TCR beta chains were listed by the study as associated with cytomegalovirus. In a later analysis, TCRs clustered in the first cohort were found to also tend to co-occur in the roughly 110 validation repertoires, with about 94% of cluster scores above 0. In vitro tests confirmed that a few of the cytomegalovirus-associated TCR beta chains recognize cytomegalovirus antigens. The authors suggested that the approach could potentially be generalized to other disease states and immunological phenotypes. A later analysis lacked HLA typing for the validation cohort, so it scored co-occurrence in that cohort across all 120 repertoires. The classifier was reported to diagnose cytomegalovirus status with high specificity and sensitivity in both the original cohort and the validation cohort. Most TCR sequences were observed very rarely across donors, whereas some public TCRs were present in many individuals.

V loses 8 bases of germline sequence and J loses 0 bases, and the interval between the two ends is 16 bases. Via the germline V gene, CDR1 is SGHRS and CDR2 YFSETQ. The CDR3 numbers 15 residues from cysteine through phenylalanine. The entry retains the CDR3 DNA only, 45 bases that are in frame from base 1. Receptor amplification or capture employed the immunoSEQ multiplex PCR assay. Per the source publication's procedure: To diagnose cytomegalovirus status from the catalog of TCR beta chain sequences, a statistical classification framework was built. Not all clones reach the TCRdb copy of this immuneACCESS table, which keeps in-frame sequences only. Checked studies attribute under half of the gap to unresolved V genes and leave the rest unexplained. The DNA gave D and trimming, while V, J and clone size come from that table. The table for this sample lists 150,000 to 200,000 clones; about 89% of them were counted only once. Roughly 2.6% of the sample is taken by the ten largest.

Comments on this clone: No antigen is known for it. It has no much larger one-base neighbor in the sample; base qualities were not kept.

The donors were included in the validation cohort of roughly 120 subjects, a group kept apart from the roughly 670-subject first cohort. The sequence joins TRBV5-1 to TRBJ2-3; TRBD1 is perhaps the D gene, given 6 matching bases. Specimen: PBMCs. The receptor comes from a man between 18 and 35 years old in good health and CMV-seropositive. CDR3 reads: CASPPRQVSTDTQYF. The base sequence is TGCGCCAGTCCACCGAGACAGGTTAGCACAGATACGCAGTATTTT.